The rows below give T cell receptor beta chains drawn from one sample of a study of T cell responses to AZD1222 COVID-19 vaccine. Clones were read by immunoSEQ multiplex PCR, and TCRdb kept only the in-frame ones, dropping some. Of about 46,000 clones in the sample, roughly 90% are singletons; the top ten hold 0.9% to 1.2%. Sample: peripheral blood, taken 28 days after the second AZD1222 dose. The receptor set was obtained from an adult who received the AZD1222 COVID-19 vaccine. Both conserved end residues are part of each CDR3. The D gene is left open where the match is weak. Size is omitted from some rows. Given values are once, few, many or a class for expanded clones.

V: TRBV5-6
D: TRBD1
size: NA
J: TRBJ1-1
DNA: TGTGCCAGCAGCTTGATGGCAGGGGGTATTGTTAAGTCTGAAGCTTTCTTT
CDR3: CASSLMAGGIVKSEAFF

V: TRBV28
D: TRBD1
size: NA
J: TRBJ2-7
DNA: TGTGCCAGCAGGACCGGGACAGGGGGCACCGAGCAGTACTTC
CDR3: CASRTGTGGTEQYF

V: TRBV28
D: NA
size: NA
J: TRBJ1-4
DNA: TGTGCCAGCAGTTTATGGGCTGAAAAACTGTTTTTT
CDR3: CASSLWAEKLFF

V: TRBV15
D: TRBD1
size: NA
J: TRBJ1-5
DNA: TGTGCCACCAGCACCCGCGGGACAGGATATAGCAATCAGCCCCAGCATTTT
CDR3: CATSTRGTGYSNQPQHF

V: TRBV5-6
D: NA
size: NA
J: TRBJ1-1
DNA: TGTGCCAGCAGCCGCGGGAGGCGGGACACTGAAGCTTTCTTT
CDR3: CASSRGRRDTEAFF

V: TRBV5-4
D: TRBD1
size: NA
J: TRBJ1-3
DNA: TGTGCCAGCAGCACGGACAGGGCGCCTGGAAACACCATATATTTT
CDR3: CASSTDRAPGNTIYF

V: TRBV5-1
D: NA
size: NA
J: TRBJ2-5
DNA: TGCGCCAGCAGCTCCTTTACAGGGAGCCTCCAAGAGACCCAGTACTTC
CDR3: CASSSFTGSLQETQYF

V: TRBV27
D: NA
size: NA
J: TRBJ1-1
DNA: TGTGCCACCAAGCCAGGGGTGAACACTGAAGCTTTCTTT
CDR3: CATKPGVNTEAFF

V: TRBV5-1
D: TRBD2
size: once
J: TRBJ2-5
DNA: TGCGCCAGCAGGACGACTAGCGGCTCGGAGACCCAGTACTTC
CDR3: CASRTTSGSETQYF

V: TRBV19
D: NA
size: few
J: TRBJ1-5
DNA: TGTGCCAGTAGACAAGGACAGAATAGCAATCAGCCCCAGCATTTT
CDR3: CASRQGQNSNQPQHF

V: TRBV30
D: NA
size: NA
J: TRBJ2-1
DNA: TGTGCCTGGAGGATACCCAGGGTAAATGAGCAGTTCTTC
CDR3: CAWRIPRVNEQFF

V: TRBV25-1
D: NA
size: once
J: TRBJ2-2
DNA: TGTGCCAGCAGCCCTACGAGGGGGAGGGGAACCGGGGAGCTGTTTTTT
CDR3: CASSPTRGRGTGELFF